This is a list of T cell receptor beta chains from one sample in a study of cytomegalovirus exposure and HLA in healthy donors. Measured with immunoSEQ multiplex PCR; TCRdb has only the in-frame clones, and not every one. The sample includes 45,000 to 70,000 clones. Sequenced material: PBMCs. These TCRs come from a woman aged 45-60 years in good health and CMV-seropositive. CDR3s include the opening cysteine and the closing phenylalanine or tryptophan. Fields, in order: D gene, J gene, V gene, CDR3 protein, CDR3 DNA. A D gene is named only where the DNA matches it firmly.

- | TRBJ2-1 | TRBV20-1 | CSARRLERQFF | TGCAGTGCTAGAAGACTAGAGAGGCAGTTCTTC
TRBD1 | TRBJ2-1 | TRBV5-1 | CASSLTGGYRTRSLFF | TGCGCCAGCAGCTTAACAGGGGGTTATAGGACCAGATCCCTGTTCTTC
- | TRBJ1-3 | TRBV18 | CASSPSAGGSGNTIYF | TGTGCCAGCTCACCGTCGGCAGGAGGCTCTGGAAACACCATATATTTT
- | TRBJ2-5 | TRBV10-2 | CASSESGSRGETQYF | TGCGCCAGCAGTGAGTCTGGCAGCCGGGGAGAGACCCAGTACTTC
- | TRBJ2-7 | TRBV5-6 | CASSLVGDEQYF | TGTGCCAGCAGCTTGGTCGGGGACGAGCAGTACTTC
- | TRBJ1-5 | TRBV28 | CASIGGGNQPQHF | TGTGCCAGCATTGGTGGGGGGAATCAGCCCCAGCATTTT
- | TRBJ1-3 | TRBV30 | CAWNRDTVSGNTIYF | TGTGCCTGGAACCGGGACACCGTCTCTGGAAACACCATATATTTT
- | TRBJ2-7 | TRBV6-5 | CASSYSSYEQYF | TGTGCCAGCAGTTATAGCTCCTACGAGCAGTACTTC
- | TRBJ1-5 | TRBV19 | CASSIGQYGGQPQHF | TGTGCCAGTAGTATTGGACAGTATGGGGGACAGCCCCAGCATTTT
- | TRBJ2-1 | TRBV18 | CASSPSQGHQNEQFF | TGTGCCAGCTCACCAAGCCAGGGGCACCAAAATGAGCAGTTCTTC
TRBD2 | TRBJ2-1 | TRBV28 | CASSLWSVAGGEQFF | TGTGCCAGCAGTTTATGGTCAGTAGCGGGAGGGGAGCAGTTCTTC
- | TRBJ2-5 | TRBV7-7 | CASSLQSFPETQYF | TGTGCCAGCAGCTTACAGTCGTTCCCGGAGACCCAGTACTTC
- | TRBJ1-1 | TRBV27 | CASSLSNTPGGTEAFF | TGTGCCAGCAGTTTATCGAATACCCCAGGAGGGACTGAAGCTTTCTTT
- | TRBJ2-1 | TRBV6-5 | CASSSYTGAVYNEQFF | TGTGCCAGCAGTTCCTATACGGGAGCGGTATACAATGAGCAGTTCTTC
TRBD1 | TRBJ1-4 | TRBV28 | CATRGTATNEKLFF | TGTGCCACCCGTGGGACAGCAACTAATGAAAAACTGTTTTTT
- | TRBJ2-1 | TRBV30 | CAWGQSSYNEQFF | TGTGCCTGGGGACAGAGCTCCTACAATGAGCAGTTCTTC
- | TRBJ2-3 | TRBV19 | CASSSPPGRSGTQYF | TGTGCCAGTAGTTCTCCCCCAGGGAGGAGTGGTACGCAGTATTTT
TRBD2 | TRBJ2-2 | TRBV4-1 | CASSQGLAGGVTGELFF | TGCGCCAGCAGCCAAGGGCTAGCGGGAGGAGTCACCGGGGAGCTGTTTTTT
TRBD1 | TRBJ2-5 | TRBV6-5 | CASSLWTGEETQYF | TGTGCCAGCAGCCTTTGGACAGGGGAAGAGACCCAGTACTTC
- | TRBJ2-1 | TRBV18 | CASSPTSDEQFF | TGTGCCAGCTCACCAACAAGCGATGAGCAGTTCTTC
- | TRBJ2-2 | TRBV11-2 | CASSLSNTGELFF | TGTGCCAGCAGCCTTTCGAACACCGGGGAGCTGTTTTTT
TRBD2 | TRBJ2-3 | TRBV5-1 | CASSSNSGGTDTQYF | TGCGCCAGCAGCTCCAATAGCGGGGGCACAGATACGCAGTATTTT
TRBD1 | TRBJ1-2 | TRBV27 | CASSLLTGGAGGYTF | TGTGCCAGCAGTCTTCTCACAGGGGGCGCGGGTGGCTACACCTTC
- | TRBJ1-4 | TRBV4-1 | CASSQARVTATNEKLFF | TGCGCCAGCAGCCAAGCTCGAGTAACTGCAACTAATGAAAAACTGTTTTTT
- | TRBJ2-7 | TRBV6-1 | CASRPEYYEQYF | TGTGCCAGCAGGCCCGAATACTACGAGCAGTACTTC
TRBD2 | TRBJ2-5 | TRBV9 | CASSVVGGGPVETQYF | TGTGCCAGCAGCGTAGTCGGGGGAGGGCCGGTAGAGACCCAGTACTTC
TRBD1 | TRBJ2-5 | TRBV29-1 | CSARTGQGETQYF | TGCAGCGCCAGAACGGGACAGGGAGAGACCCAGTACTTC
- | TRBJ1-1 | TRBV4-1 | CASSQVANTEAFF | TGCGCCAGCAGCCAAGTGGCGAACACTGAAGCTTTCTTT
- | TRBJ2-7 | TRBV18 | CASSRDSDSYEQYF | TGTGCCAGCTCACGGGACTCAGACTCCTACGAGCAGTACTTC
TRBD1 | TRBJ2-7 | TRBV11-2 | CASSTTTGGTYEQYF | TGTGCCAGCAGCACGACAACAGGGGGCACCTACGAGCAGTACTTC
- | TRBJ2-5 | TRBV30 | CAWSKPGLETQYF | TGTGCCTGGAGTAAACCGGGACTGGAGACCCAGTACTTC
- | TRBJ2-3 | TRBV18 | CASSFFAGSTDTQYF | TGTGCCAGCTCATTTTTCGCAGGTTCCACAGATACGCAGTATTTT
- | TRBJ1-5 | TRBV5-1 | CASSPTGSNQPQHF | TGCGCCAGCAGCCCCACAGGGAGCAATCAGCCCCAGCATTTT